The 8 T cell receptor beta chains below all came from one sample that was sequenced in a study of tissue T cells after allogeneic stem cell transplantation. Profiling relied on immunoSEQ multiplex PCR, and the TCRdb table lists in-frame clones only, not all of them. Of 6,200 or so clones listed, nearly 70% are singletons. Sample: tissue from the rectum, taken at autopsy. Every receptor here comes from a woman aged 18-55 years with breast cancer.

This clone has a handful of counts. The V gene is TRBV3-1 (or the pseudogene TRBV3-2), the J gene TRBJ1-5, with D possibly being TRBD1 (6 bases). The CDR3 loop spans 15 amino acids. V shed 5 bases and J shed 6 bases, with 17 bases lying between them. Germline V lookup: CDR1 LGHDT, CDR2 YNNKEL (reference sequence). The CDR3 loop is CASSWSTGSGQPQHF. The CDR3 nucleotides are TGTGCCAGCAGCTGGAGTACAGGGTCCGGTCAGCCCCAGCATTTT.

This chain joins TRBV18 and TRBJ1-6, with 8 nucleotides matching TRBD1. Germline loops: CDR1 KGHSH, CDR2 LQKENI. V shed 3 bases, J shed 5 bases, and the junction held 9 bases outside the gene matches. The CDR3 spans 17 residues. CDR3: CASSPRQLTGDNSPLHF. CDR3 bases: TGTGCCAGCTCACCTCGGCAATTGACAGGGGATAATTCACCCCTCCACTTT.

Here the CDR3 reads CASSLPPPANTEAFF. The CDR3 bases are TGCGCCAGCAGTCTCCCGCCACCAGCGAACACTGAAGCTTTCTTT. V is TRBV5-1 and J is TRBJ1-1; no clear D. The length of the CDR3 is 15 residues. Trimming cost V 5 bases and J 1 base, with 15 bases left between them. Germline values: CDR1 SGHRS, CDR2 YFSETQ.

V gene TRBV7-2 combines with J gene TRBJ2-1; TRBD2 matches at 11 bases. The CDR3 runs 17 residues. Per germline, CDR1 SGHTA and CDR2 FQGNSA. The V gene end was trimmed by 2 bases and the J gene end by 6 bases; junction bases not matched to a gene: 9. The CDR3 DNA reads TGTGCCAGCAGCTTAAATGCTCCGGGGACTAGCGGCAATGAGCAGTTCTTC. This translates into CASSLNAPGTSGNEQFF.

The V gene is TRBV25-1, the J gene TRBJ1-2, with D tentatively TRBD1 (6 bases). The CDR3 covers 12 residues. Per the germline V gene, CDR1 is MGHDK and CDR2 is SYGVNS. Between the trimmed V and J ends, which lost 2 bases and 8 bases, there was a span of 9 bases. CDR3 protein: CASSEGGGGYTF. For the CDR3, the DNA is TGTGCCAGCAGTGAAGGAGGGGGGGGCTACACCTTC.

V gene TRBV9 combines with J gene TRBJ2-7; 10 bases line up with TRBD2. The CDR3 is 15 amino acids. CDR1 and CDR2 (germline): SGDLS, YYNGEE. J was trimmed by 1 base and V by 3 bases; bases with no gene match: 4. CDR3 in amino acids: CASSAGLAESYEQYF. In DNA form, the CDR3 reads TGTGCCAGCAGCGCCGGACTAGCGGAATCCTACGAGCAGTACTTC.

This chain joins TRBV12-3 or TRBV12-4 and TRBJ1-1, with D uncertain. The V and J ends lost 6 bases and 0 bases respectively, with 2 bases between them. The CDR3 runs to 11 residues. CDR3 sequence: CASRVNTEAFF. CDR3 DNA: TGTGCCAGCAGGGTGAACACTGAAGCTTTCTTT.

In the case of this clone: A much larger clone sits a single nucleotide away, making a read error possible. V and J are TRBV3-1 (or the pseudogene TRBV3-2) and TRBJ1-6; 7 bases are shared with TRBD1. The CDR3 covers 19 residues. The ends lost 11 bases at V and 8 bases at J; junction bases unmatched: 27. CDR1 and CDR2 from the germline V gene are LGHDT and YNNKEL (reference sequence). The CDR3 nucleotides read TGTGCCGAAGACAACCGACCCAGGACAGGCCCTCTGGGGGATTCACCCCTCCACTTT. Amino acid sequence: CAEDNRPRTGPLGDSPLHF.